The T cell receptor beta chain described here comes from a study of blood T cell repertoires in COVID-19. Overall study: COVID-19 samples, acute and convalescent, were from the United States, Italy and Spain. In each case, the material was cDNA or gDNA derived from T cells, B-cell-depleted T cells, or PBMCs.

The authors' processing: From reference gene primer amplification, estimates of nucleated cell counts were derived. Sequenced by immunoSEQ multiplex PCR; TCRdb stores in-frame clones only, minus some. For V, J and clone size, that table is used; D and trimming come from the DNA. The table shows fewer than 250,000 clones, with 92% occurring only once. The sequence came from a man aged 25 to 45 with acute or convalescent COVID-19. Sequenced sample: peripheral blood.

This chain's CDR3 is CASSRTVTNEQYF. CDR3 DNA: TGTGCCAGCAGCCGGACAGTGACTAACGAGCAGTACTTC. The chain employs TRBV28 and TRBJ2-7; a weak D match, TRBD1 (6 bases). The CDR3 runs 13 residues. Germline V CDR1 and CDR2: MDHEN, SYDVKM. V was shortened by 6 bases and J by 5 bases, with 14 bases between the two germline ends.